This TCR beta chain was captured by sequencing in a study of CD8 T cells in ankylosing spondylitis. Study results and caveats: Reports say disease-linked clones showed up significantly more in matched ankylosing spondylitis synovial fluid.

TCRdb processed the 5' RACE reads anew with MiXCR; each CDR3 protein has one entry. This table has 100,000 to 150,000 distinct CDR3 sequences, 7% to 10% appearing once. With regard to this clonotype: The target antigen is unknown.

CDR1 is LNHNV, CDR2 YYDKDF, per germline (reference sequence). The V gene lost 3 bases and the J gene lost 2 bases, with 19 bases spanning the gap. The CDR3 is made up of 17 amino acids. The chain is built from TRBV15 and TRBJ2-5; perhaps D is TRBD1 or TRBD2 (6 bases each). This sequence originates from a male donor with ankylosing spondylitis or in good health (not recorded which). What was sequenced was blood, either unsorted or a sorted T cell fraction (not recorded which). The CDR3 region is CATSRPRGLTFQETQYF. CDR3 DNA: TGTGCCACCAGCAGGCCCCGGGGGCTCACCTTTCAAGAGACCCAGTACTTC.